Below, 24 T cell receptor beta chains from the same sample are listed, as sequenced in a study of beta chain features in type 1 diabetes. Study-wide results and limits: Across all four CD4+ subsets, people with type 1 diabetes showed modestly shorter TCRB CDR3s.

Antigen specificity for these receptors is unknown. Reverse transcribing all isolated RNA meant expressed TCRB transcripts were sequenced. Produced via immunoSEQ multiplex PCR; TCRdb's table is partial and in-frame only. The data hold over 150,000 clones, with around 8.6% observed a single time. Material for sequencing was central memory CD4+ T cells from blood. Receptors originate from a woman in her late teens or twenties with type 1 diabetes.

This clone turned up a few times. The rearrangement links TRBV10-3 to TRBJ1-1, with unresolved D. The V gene's germline CDR1 is ENHRY and CDR2 SYGVKD. The CDR3 totals 13 residues. V dropped 4 bases and J dropped 5 bases, with 11 bases sitting between them. CDR3 amino acids: CAISGGGWTEAFF. CDR3 bases: TGTGCCATCAGTGGGGGAGGCTGGACTGAAGCTTTCTTT.

In this sample, this clone turned up a few times. J is TRBJ2-2 and V is TRBV7-7, with D maybe TRBD1 (7 bases). CDR3 length: 12 residues. Germline CDR1 is SSHAT and CDR2 is FNYEAQ (reference sequence). CDR3 residues: CASGNRGGELFF. The CDR3 region has the DNA TGTGCTAGCGGAAACAGGGGCGGGGAGCTGTTTTTT. The whole variable domain, filled in from reference TRBV7-7 and TRBJ2-2, reads GAGVSQSPRYKVTKRGQDVTLRCDPISSHATLYWYQQALGQGPEFLTYFNYEAQPDKSGLPSDRFSAERPEGSISTLTIQRTEQRDSAMYRCASGNRGGELFFGEGSRLTVL.

This clone occurred a few times. This chain joins TRBV15 and TRBJ2-5; the match to TRBD1 covers 10 bases. This CDR3 is built from 16 residues. CDR1 is LNHNV, CDR2 YYDKDF, per germline (reference sequence). The junction had 5 bases not matched to a gene; V was cut back by 0 bases and J by 4 bases. The CDR3 DNA reads as TGTGCCACCAGCAGAGAATCGACAGGGGGCTTAGAGACCCAGTACTTC. Translated, it gives CATSRESTGGLETQYF.

The V call is TRBV4-1, the J call TRBJ1-5, with a possible D match to TRBD1 (5 bases). Trimming removed 6 bases from V and 0 bases from J, with 12 bases in between. Looked up from germline, CDR1 is MGHRA and CDR2 is YSYEKL. The CDR3 is made up of 15 amino acids. CDR3 in DNA: TGCGCCAGCAGGGAGACAGAGTATAGCAATCAGCCCCAGCATTTT. As protein: CASRETEYSNQPQHF.

The chain employs TRBV5-1 and TRBJ2-7; the D gene is possibly TRBD1 (5 bases). Trimming left V 4 bases short and J 0 bases short, with 11 bases between. Germline values: CDR1 SGHRS, CDR2 YFSETQ. The CDR3 loop spans 14 amino acids. Here the CDR3 reads CASSLTVSSYEQYF. CDR3 DNA: TGCGCCAGCAGCCTGACAGTTAGCTCCTACGAGCAGTACTTC.

V usage is TRBV18 and J usage is TRBJ2-3, with TRBD2 identical over 10 bases. This CDR3 comprises 20 residues. Germline V gives CDR1 KGHSH, CDR2 LQKENI. Trimming at V came to 0 bases and at J to 2 bases, leaving 14 bases not matched to a gene. CDR3 bases: TGTGCCAGCTCACCACCGGTTACAGCGGGAGGGCCCCTAATCACAGATACGCAGTATTTT. Amino acid sequence: CASSPPVTAGGPLITDTQYF.

This sequence joins TRBV28 and TRBJ1-2; no reliable D call. This CDR3 has 13 amino acids. CDR1 MDHEN and CDR2 SYDVKM come from the germline V gene. Trimming removed 3 bases at V and 3 bases at J, with 8 bases between. The CDR3 sequence is CASSLGSYYGYTF. The DNA for the CDR3 is TGTGCCAGCAGTTTGGGCAGCTACTATGGCTACACCTTC.

This clone was found a few times. The chain combines TRBV6-6 with TRBJ2-7, with D perhaps matching TRBD2 (6 bases). Trimming took 5 bases from V and 3 from J, leaving 11 bases between them. The CDR3 length is 13 residues. In germline, CDR1 is MNHNY, CDR2 SVGAGI (reference sequence). The CDR3 reads CASSTRGNYEQYF. The CDR3 bases are TGTGCCAGCAGTACCCGGGGGAACTACGAGCAGTACTTC.

This CDR3 is CASARRGVTDTQYF. In nucleotides, the CDR3 is TGTGCCAGCGCCCGCCGGGGGGTCACAGATACGCAGTATTTT. V is TRBV25-1 and J is TRBJ2-3; 7 bases align to TRBD2. J was trimmed by 2 bases and V by 8 bases; bases with no gene match: 7. The CDR3 is 14 residues long. CDR1 and CDR2 from the germline V gene are MGHDK and SYGVNS.

The table lists this clone with a few counts. The CDR3 protein is CASRLTGLAGGGEQYF. Written as DNA, the CDR3 is TGTGCCAGCAGACTTACTGGGCTAGCGGGAGGAGGGGAGCAGTACTTC. The chain recombines TRBV7-2 with TRBJ2-7; TRBD2 aligns across 11 bases. Germline V gives CDR1 SGHTA, CDR2 FQGNSA. CDR3 length equals 16 residues. Germline trimming cut 6 bases from V and 7 bases from J; bases unmatched to any gene: 14.

The V and J genes are TRBV18 and TRBJ2-2, with D maybe TRBD1 (6 bases). CDR1 is KGHSH and CDR2 is LQKENI in the germline V gene. This CDR3 is built from 14 residues. V lost 1 base and J 5 bases, leaving 8 bases between the germline ends. CDR3 in amino acids: CASSPLTGTGELFF. Here the CDR3 DNA reads TGTGCCAGCTCACCACTGACAGGAACCGGGGAGCTGTTTTTT.

This clone showed up just a few times. The rearrangement uses TRBV7-8 and TRBJ2-3; D is possibly TRBD2 (6 bases). Germline V gene sequence: CDR1 SGHVS, CDR2 FQNEAQ. V gave up 8 bases and J gave up 2 bases, with 14 bases separating them. CDR3 length: 14 amino acids. Here the CDR3 DNA reads TGTGCCAGCCAAAAGGGACTCTTCACAGATACGCAGTATTTT. Protein product: CASQKGLFTDTQYF.

This clone was counted many times. The chain carries TRBV7-6 and TRBJ2-1; 8 bases line up with TRBD2. V was clipped by 0 bases and J by 6 bases; unmatched bases: 1. CDR1 SGHVS and CDR2 FNYEAQ come from the germline V gene. This CDR3 is 14 amino acids long. The CDR3 spells CASSLARGANEQFF. As DNA, the CDR3 is TGTGCCAGCAGCTTAGCGCGGGGGGCCAATGAGCAGTTCTTC.

The gene calls are TRBV4-1 and TRBJ1-2, with 10 bases fitting TRBD1. Per the germline V gene, CDR1 is MGHRA and CDR2 is YSYEKL. There are 15 residues in the CDR3. V lost 6 bases and J lost 5; bases outside the gene matches: 9. CDR3 DNA sequence: TGCGCCAGCAGTTACAACCGGGACAGGGGATATGGCTACACCTTC. Translation: CASSYNRDRGYGYTF.

This clone appeared a few times. The gene calls are TRBV28 and TRBJ2-7; tentatively, D is TRBD1 (5 bases). Germline V gene data show CDR1 as MDHEN and CDR2 as SYDVKM. The V gene lost 11 bases and the J gene lost 0 bases, with 11 bases spanning the gap. The CDR3 has 12 amino acids. Here the CDR3 reads CAATGSSYEQYF. Here the CDR3 DNA reads TGTGCCGCTACAGGTAGCTCCTACGAGCAGTACTTC.

The sample holds a few counts of this clone. V and J are TRBV2 and TRBJ1-5, with 9 nucleotides matching TRBD1. The CDR3 spans 16 residues. The V and J ends lost 7 bases and 0 bases, in that order; junction bases with no gene match: 7. In germline, CDR1 is SNHLY, CDR2 FYNNEI. DNA of the CDR3: TGTGCCAGCACCCCGGGACAGGGAAATAGCAATCAGCCCCAGCATTTT. Amino acids: CASTPGQGNSNQPQHF.

The rearrangement links TRBV11-3 to TRBJ2-7; D is perhaps TRBD1 (5 bases). CDR1 is SGHNT, CDR2 YENEEA, per germline. The CDR3 length is 13 residues. Trimming took off 3 bases at V and 2 bases at J, with 8 bases between the two ends. The CDR3 sequence is CASSLGQTYEQYF. For the CDR3, the DNA is TGTGCCAGCAGCTTGGGGCAGACCTACGAGCAGTACTTC.

This clone was counted only a few times. The V call is TRBV19, the J call TRBJ1-3; possible D gene TRBD1, 5 bases. CDR1 is LNHDA, CDR2 SQIVND, per germline (reference sequence). The CDR3 consists of 16 residues. Trimming left V 4 bases short and J 2 bases short, with 15 bases between. CDR3 in DNA: TGTGCCAGTAGTACCGTGGGACTTCGGGCTGGAAACACCATATATTTT. Its protein product is CASSTVGLRAGNTIYF.

The V and J genes are TRBV6-5 and TRBJ2-7; D not resolved. The CDR3 covers 14 residues. Germline V lookup: CDR1 MNHEY, CDR2 SVGAGI. Trimming stripped 0 bases from V and 5 bases from J, with 11 bases between. This CDR3 reads CASSYSSGGNEQYF. The CDR3 region has the DNA TGTGCCAGCAGTTACTCGTCTGGTGGCAACGAGCAGTACTTC.

The J gene is TRBJ2-2, the V gene TRBV2; 12 nucleotides match TRBD2. The CDR3 has 15 amino acids. Germline CDR1 SNHLY, CDR2 FYNNEI. Trimming at V came to 5 bases and at J to 3 bases, leaving 1 base not matched to a gene. The CDR3 coding sequence is TGTGCCAGCAGTCCTAGCGGGAGGGACACCGGGGAGCTGTTTTTT. It encodes CASSPSGRDTGELFF.

This clone came up a few times. The DNA for the CDR3 is TGCGCCAGCAGCCAAGAGGGGTCAGGGCTTGGCTACACCTTC. This gives the protein CASSQEGSGLGYTF. The V call is TRBV4-3, the J call TRBJ1-2; a possible D gene is TRBD1 (5 bases). Germline assignment: CDR1 LGHNA and CDR2 YSLEER. V was clipped by 0 bases and J by 7 bases, with 12 bases between them. The CDR3 sequence is 14 residues long.

The chain uses TRBV7-9 and TRBJ1-5; D unclear. V lost 5 bases and J 7 bases, leaving 12 bases between the germline ends. The CDR3 consists of 13 residues. Germline CDR1 and CDR2: SEHNR and FQNEAQ (reference sequence). The CDR3 sequence: CASSATSSQPQHF. As DNA, the CDR3 is TGTGCCAGCAGCGCCACAAGTAGCCAGCCCCAGCATTTT.

This clone was recorded many times. The V gene is TRBV29-1, the J gene TRBJ2-5, with 9 bases identical to TRBD2. J gave up 2 bases and V 7 bases, and 8 bases lay outside the gene matches. This CDR3 comprises 14 residues. The germline CDR1 and CDR2 sequences are SQVTM and ANQGSEA. The DNA for the CDR3 is TGCAGCGGTGGTCCCCTAGCGGGACAAGAGACCCAGTACTTC. Translated, it gives CSGGPLAGQETQYF.

This clone was observed at least ten times. The V gene is TRBV28, the J gene TRBJ1-5, with TRBD1 matching over 7 bases. The CDR3 length is 13 residues. The junction had 5 bases not matched to a gene; V was cut back by 5 bases and J by 7 bases. Germline CDR1 reads MDHEN; CDR2 reads SYDVKM. CDR3 sequence (DNA): TGTGCCAGCAGTCCGACAGGGAAACAGCCCCAGCATTTT. Protein product: CASSPTGKQPQHF.